This T cell receptor (beta chain) was recovered during a study of CD8+ T cells in alopecia areata. About the study: Treated patients received severity scores based on the percentage of scalp area affected. The study's findings and limits: The study found tofacitinib significantly decreased scalp clonality and expanded CD8+ clones among the top 100. In blood and scalp, many expanded lesional clones persisted during tofacitinib.

Specified treatment: oral pan-JAK inhibitor, 5-10 mg twice daily. The study team obtained lesional scalp punch biopsies and peripheral blood from alopecia areata patients. Germline V gene lookup returns CDR1 LGHNA and CDR2 YSLEER. V lost 4 bases to trimming and J lost 8 bases, with 11 bases between them. The CDR3 is 13 residues long. Reverse transcribed after extraction, RNA yielded cDNA as the sequencing template. Generated by immunoSEQ multiplex PCR, the TCRdb table keeps only in-frame clones and is missing some. Among about 180,000 clones listed, 53% were seen once. This clone has a handful of counts. The target antigen is unknown.

The sequence was obtained from a human donor with alopecia areata. V gene TRBV4-3 combines with J gene TRBJ2-2, with D uncertain. The source material was CD8+ T cells sorted from blood, sampled at week 24, from a patient treated with tofacitinib. CDR3 amino acids: CASSPTEWGELFF. In DNA form, the CDR3 reads TGCGCCAGCAGCCCTACCGAATGGGGGGAGCTGTTTTTT.